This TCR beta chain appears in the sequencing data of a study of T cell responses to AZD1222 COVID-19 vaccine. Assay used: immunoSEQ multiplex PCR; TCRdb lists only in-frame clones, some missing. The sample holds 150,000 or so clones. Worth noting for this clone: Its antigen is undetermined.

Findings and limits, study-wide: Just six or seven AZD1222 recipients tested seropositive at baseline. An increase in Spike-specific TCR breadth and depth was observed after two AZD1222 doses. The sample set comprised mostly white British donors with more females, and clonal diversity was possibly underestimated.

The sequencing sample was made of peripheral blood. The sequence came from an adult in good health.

This chain's CDR3 is CAISDLGGYTF. For the CDR3, the DNA is TGTGCCATCAGTGACTTAGGGGGCTACACCTTC. The chain combines TRBV10-3 with TRBJ1-2; D is unclear. Germline-derived CDR1 and CDR2 are ENHRY and SYGVKD. The CDR3 has 11 amino acids. The V and J ends lost 3 bases and 8 bases respectively, with 7 bases between them.